This T cell receptor beta chain was retrieved from a study of Tregs in tolerant kidney transplant recipients. Whole-study results and caveats: Few patients were studied, so findings need validation in larger groups. In tolerant patients, donor-specific Tregs outgrew total Tregs, suggesting antigen-driven expansion. No direct test of biological reproducibility was done here.

This CDR3 has 14 amino acids. Trimming at V came to 3 bases and at J to 5 bases, leaving 5 bases not matched to a gene. CDR1 and CDR2 (germline): SGHRS, YFSETQ. In the case of this clone: Its antigen is currently unknown. The read ends 3 residues shy of where the CDR3 ends; the end is completed using the germline J gene. The same CDR3 also results from other DNA sequences found in this sample.

Unstimulated Tregs (CD4+CD25+CD127-) and CD4+CD25- non-Tregs were sorted from PBMCs. TCRdb's table, derived via immunoSEQ multiplex PCR, lists solely in-frame clones and lacks some. In total, the table holds more than 45,000 clones. The sample consisted of CD4+ T cells from blood, taken before the transplant. J is TRBJ1-1 and V is TRBV5-1, with TRBD1 matching over 9 bases. The receptor's source is a human donor who received a combined kidney and bone marrow transplant. CDR3 DNA, as far as it was read: TGCGCCAGCAGCTCGGGACAGGGTTCAACTGAA. This sequence encodes CASSSGQGSTE. Given in full, the CDR3 is CASSSGQGSTEAFF.